The sequence of this T cell receptor (beta chain) was determined in a study of shared clonotypes between healthy human individuals. As for this clone: Its antigen is unknown.

Original handling: Without quality scores, immunoSEQ junctional reads could not be filtered like full-length reads. The protocol was immunoSEQ multiplex PCR, while the TCRdb copy is restricted to in-frame clones and leaves out a portion. V and J calls and clone size follow that table, whereas D and trimming were derived from the DNA. Among around 1.9 million clones listed, about 93% were seen once. General study findings and limits: Estimated richness values were generally larger in naive subsets than in memory subsets.

CD45RO-negative, CCR7-positively selected cells formed the naive CD8 fraction, excluding terminally differentiated effector memory CD45RA+ cells. Per germline, CDR1 LNHDA and CDR2 SQIVND (reference sequence). The CDR3 is made up of 13 amino acids. Trimming removed 6 bases from V and 2 bases from J; junction bases left unmatched: 1. This sequence was found in a man between 18 and 29 years old in good health. Some clones in this sample may be carry-over from other donors' samples. The chain combines TRBV19 with TRBJ2-3; 8 positions match TRBD2. Sequencing input: naive CD8+ T cells from PBMCs. CDR3 residues: CASSGRVTDTQYF. For the CDR3, the DNA is TGTGCCAGTAGCGGGAGGGTCACAGATACGCAGTATTTT.